The TCR beta chain under discussion was sequenced for a study of cytomegalovirus exposure and HLA in healthy donors. Across the whole study: HLA-typed donors were the source of 90 million or so unique TCRs, which an early data release held.

PCR involved 60 Vbeta and 13 Jbeta primers. TCRdb's copy holds only in-frame clones and misses some; the assay was immunoSEQ multiplex PCR. Of some 250,000 clones listed, around 80% are singletons. The sequenced sample was PBMCs. This TCR was recovered from a woman between 40 and 55 years old in good health and CMV-seropositive.

CDR3 amino acids: CAIRRDRSNYGYTF. CDR3 sequence (DNA): TGTGCCATCAGGCGGGACAGATCTAACTATGGCTACACCTTC. This chain links TRBV10-3 with TRBJ1-2; 7 positions agree with TRBD1. The CDR3 is 14 amino acids. The V segment lost 6 bases and the J segment 0 bases; nucleotides outside the gene matches: 4. Looked up from germline, CDR1 is ENHRY and CDR2 is SYGVKD.